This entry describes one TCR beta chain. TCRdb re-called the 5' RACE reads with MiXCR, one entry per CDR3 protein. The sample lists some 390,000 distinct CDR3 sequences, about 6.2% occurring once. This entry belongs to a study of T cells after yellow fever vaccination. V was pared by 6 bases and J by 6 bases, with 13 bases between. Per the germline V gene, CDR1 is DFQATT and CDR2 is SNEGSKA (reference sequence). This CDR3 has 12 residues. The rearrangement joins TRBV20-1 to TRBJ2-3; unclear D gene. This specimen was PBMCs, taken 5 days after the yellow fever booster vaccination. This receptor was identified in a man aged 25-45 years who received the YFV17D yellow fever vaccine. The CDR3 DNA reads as TGCAGTGCCACCTCTGTCCGGGATACGCAGTATTTT. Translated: CSATSVRDTQYF.